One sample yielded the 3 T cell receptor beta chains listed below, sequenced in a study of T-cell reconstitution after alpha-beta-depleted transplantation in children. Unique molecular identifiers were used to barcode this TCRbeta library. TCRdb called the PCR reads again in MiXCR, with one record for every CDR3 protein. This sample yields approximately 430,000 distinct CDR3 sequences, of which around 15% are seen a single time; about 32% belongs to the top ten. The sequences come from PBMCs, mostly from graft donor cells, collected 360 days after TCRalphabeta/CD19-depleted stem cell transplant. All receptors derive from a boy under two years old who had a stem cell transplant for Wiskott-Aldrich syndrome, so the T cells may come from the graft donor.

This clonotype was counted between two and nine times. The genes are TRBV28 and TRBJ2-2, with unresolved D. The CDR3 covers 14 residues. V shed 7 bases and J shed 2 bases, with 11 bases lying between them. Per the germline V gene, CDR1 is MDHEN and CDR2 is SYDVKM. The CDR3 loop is CASNRVVNTGELFF. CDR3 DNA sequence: TGTGCCAGCAATCGAGTCGTTAACACCGGGGAGCTGTTTTTT.

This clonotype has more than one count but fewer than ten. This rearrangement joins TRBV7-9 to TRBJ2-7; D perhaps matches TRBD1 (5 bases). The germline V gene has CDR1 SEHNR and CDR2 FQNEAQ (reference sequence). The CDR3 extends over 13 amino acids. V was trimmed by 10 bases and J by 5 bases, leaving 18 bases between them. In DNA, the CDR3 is TGTGCCATCTATCAGGGATATACGAACGAGCAGTACTTC. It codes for CAIYQGYTNEQYF.

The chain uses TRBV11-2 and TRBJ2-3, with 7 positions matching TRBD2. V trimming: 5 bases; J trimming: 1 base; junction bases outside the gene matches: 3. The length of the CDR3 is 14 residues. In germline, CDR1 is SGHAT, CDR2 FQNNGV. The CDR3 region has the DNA TGTGCCAGCAGCCCGGGACTACGCACAGATACGCAGTATTTT. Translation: CASSPGLRTDTQYF.